This T cell receptor beta chain derives from a study of graft-versus-host responses after intestinal transplantation. About the research overall: The recipients all started with anti-thymocyte globulin induction and then took tacrolimus and steroids for about three years.

Here immunoSEQ multiplex PCR was the method, and the copy in TCRdb shows in-frame clones only, minus some. The sample yields fewer than 120,000 clones, just under 95% seen once. There are 14 residues in the CDR3. Germline V CDR1 and CDR2: SGHVS, FQNEAQ. As for this clone: Its antigen is not known.

This clonotype originated in a human donor who received an intestinal transplant. The sequencing here drew on unstimulated CD8+ T cells sorted from spleen or lymph node cells, taken before intestinal transplant. The V call is TRBV7-8, the J call TRBJ2-5; no clear D. Matching the DNA end better, TRBJ2-7 makes the J call doubtful. The CDR3 bases are TGTGCCAGCAGCTCAGACGTAGGGTTCAGCGAGCAGTACTTC. Encoded protein: CASSSDVGFSEQYF.